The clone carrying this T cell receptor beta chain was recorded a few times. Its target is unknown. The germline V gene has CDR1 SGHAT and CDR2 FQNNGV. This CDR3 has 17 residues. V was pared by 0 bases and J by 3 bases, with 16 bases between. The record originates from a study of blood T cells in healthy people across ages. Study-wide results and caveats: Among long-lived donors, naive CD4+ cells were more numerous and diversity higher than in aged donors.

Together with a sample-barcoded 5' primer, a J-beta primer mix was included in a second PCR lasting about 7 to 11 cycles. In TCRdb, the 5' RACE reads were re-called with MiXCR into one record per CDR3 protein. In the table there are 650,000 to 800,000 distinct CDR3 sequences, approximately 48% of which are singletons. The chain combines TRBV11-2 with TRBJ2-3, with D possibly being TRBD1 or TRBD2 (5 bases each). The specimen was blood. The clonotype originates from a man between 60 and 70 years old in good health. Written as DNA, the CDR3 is TGTGCCAGCAGCTTAGACCCCCCAAGGGGCGGGACAGATACGCAGTATTTT. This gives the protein CASSLDPPRGGTDTQYF.